These 20 T cell receptor beta chains were sequenced from one sample in a study of control samples from healthy donors and cancer patients. Some clones are missing from TCRdb's copy, which holds only in-frame ones; the method was immunoSEQ multiplex PCR. Here the sample spans 110,000 to 150,000 clones, roughly nine tenths being singletons. Sequenced material: blood. These receptors originate from a man between 18 and 29 years old in good health.

The rearrangement uses TRBV12-3 or TRBV12-4 and TRBJ1-2, with TRBD1 identical over 7 bases. The CDR3 has 13 amino acids. Trimming at V came to 3 bases and at J to 6 bases, leaving 4 bases not matched to a gene. CDR3 nucleotide sequence: TGTGCCAGCAGTTTTAACAGGGGTGATGGCTACACCTTC. Its protein product is CASSFNRGDGYTF.

This clone has just a few counts. This chain links TRBV13 with TRBJ1-3; the D gene is possibly TRBD1 (5 bases). CDR3 length equals 15 residues. Per germline, CDR1 PRHDT and CDR2 FYEKMQ (reference sequence). The V gene lost 2 bases and the J gene lost 2 bases, with 10 bases spanning the gap. The CDR3 coding sequence is TGTGCCAGCAGCTTATACCGGGGGGCTGGAAACACCATATATTTT. This translates into CASSLYRGAGNTIYF.

J is TRBJ1-5 and V is TRBV7-3; D remains ambiguous. This CDR3 has 15 residues. Germline lookup yields CDR1 SGHTA and CDR2 FQGTGA. V lost 5 bases, J lost 3 bases, and 14 bases lay in between. The CDR3, as DNA: TGTGCCAGCAGCGAGGTTAGGGCCGACAATCAGCCCCAGCATTTT. It is translated as CASSEVRADNQPQHF.

The chain carries TRBV6-5 and TRBJ2-2; D gene uncertain. Between the trimmed V and J ends, which lost 2 bases and 8 bases, there was a span of 9 bases. CDR3 length equals 13 residues. From germline, CDR1 is MNHEY and CDR2 SVGAGI. CDR3 sequence: CASSYTSLGELFF. CDR3 bases: TGTGCCAGCAGTTACACCTCATTGGGGGAGCTGTTTTTT.

The chain carries TRBV4-3 and TRBJ1-2, with a weak D call TRBD1 (6 bases). Germline V gene data show CDR1 as LGHNA and CDR2 as YSLEER. V gave up 8 bases and J gave up 12 bases, with 22 bases separating them. CDR3 length equals 13 residues. The DNA of the CDR3 is TGCGCCAGCTCGAACGGGGGGCTCCCGGTGAACACCTTC. Its protein is CASSNGGLPVNTF.

In its sample, this clone was seen once. In DNA form, the CDR3 reads TGTGCCAGCAGTTACGGGCCAGGGGGTAGGGAGCAGTACTTC. Translation: CASSYGPGGREQYF. The V and J genes are TRBV6-2 or TRBV6-3 and TRBJ2-7, with 7 bases fitting TRBD1. V was clipped by 2 bases and J by 7 bases; unmatched bases: 8. This CDR3 is 14 amino acids long. The germline gives CDR1 MNHEY, CDR2 SVGEGT.

This chain connects TRBV7-2 to TRBJ1-1; the D is unclear. CDR1 is SGHTA, CDR2 FQGNSA, per germline. V gave up 5 bases and J gave up 0 bases, with 10 bases separating them. The CDR3 is made up of 14 amino acids. The CDR3 region is CASSIHLMNTEAFF. The CDR3, as DNA: TGTGCCAGCAGCATACACCTCATGAACACTGAAGCTTTCTTT.

The J gene is TRBJ1-5, the V gene TRBV7-2; possible D gene TRBD1, 5 bases. Trimming shortened V by 3 bases and J by 6 bases, and 6 bases separated the two germline ends. The germline V gene has CDR1 SGHTA and CDR2 FQGNSA. CDR3 length: 12 amino acids. The chain's CDR3 is CASSFTGQPQHF. The CDR3 DNA sequence: TGTGCCAGCAGCTTTACAGGTCAGCCCCAGCATTTT. The complete variable domain, with remaining parts taken from reference TRBV7-2 and TRBJ1-5, reads GAGVSQSPSNKVTEKGKDVELRCDPISGHTALYWYRQSLGQGLEFLIYFQGNSAPDKSGLPSDRFSAERTGGSVSTLTIQRTQQEDSAVYLCASSFTGQPQHFGDGTRLSIL.

This clone was seen once. This rearrangement joins TRBV28 to TRBJ2-3; D tentatively reads TRBD1 or TRBD2 (5 bases each). The V end was cut by 6 bases, the J end by 6 bases, with 19 bases between. CDR1 is MDHEN, CDR2 SYDVKM, per germline. The CDR3 length is 15 residues. CDR3 region: CASSATGRRPDTQYF. The CDR3 DNA follows: TGTGCCAGCAGCGCCACGGGACGTAGGCCGGATACGCAGTATTTT. Complete variable domain (other parts from reference TRBV28 and TRBJ2-3): DVKVTQSSRYLVKRTGEKVFLECVQDMDHENMFWYRQDPGLGLRLIYFSYDVKMKEKGDIPEGYSVSREKKERFSLILESASTNQTSMYLCASSATGRRPDTQYFGPGTRLTVL.

The chain carries TRBV6-1 and TRBJ1-6; D might be TRBD1 (5 bases). The CDR3 is 18 amino acids. V was pared by 1 base and J by 4 bases, with 17 bases between. The V gene's germline CDR1 is MNHNS and CDR2 SASEGT. CDR3 nucleotides: TGTGCCAGCAGTGAAGGCGTCGGGCGGGGGACGTATAATTCACCCCTCCACTTT. It translates to CASSEGVGRGTYNSPLHF.

The chain is built from TRBV20-1 and TRBJ1-2, with D possibly TRBD1 on 5 matching bases. The V gene lost 1 base and the J gene lost 5 bases, with 5 bases spanning the gap. The CDR3 is 11 amino acids. The germline CDR1 and CDR2 sequences are DFQATT and SNEGSKA (reference sequence). The CDR3 is CSARGGYGYTF. The CDR3 DNA reads TGCAGTGCTAGAGGGGGGTATGGCTACACCTTC.

This clone occurred a few times. The V and J genes are TRBV3-1 (or the pseudogene TRBV3-2) and TRBJ1-5, with D hard to call. CDR1 and CDR2 (germline): LGHDT, YNNKEL (reference sequence). Trimming stripped 1 base from V and 4 bases from J, with 8 bases between. The CDR3 is 14 amino acids. DNA for the CDR3: TGTGCCAGCAGCCAAGGAACGGTGAATCAGCCCCAGCATTTT. Translating it yields CASSQGTVNQPQHF.

The chain uses TRBV10-2 and TRBJ1-2; D uncertain. Germline V gene sequence: CDR1 WSHSY, CDR2 SAAADI. The CDR3 contains 15 residues. The V end was cut by 6 bases, the J end by 4 bases, with 18 bases between. The CDR3 DNA is TGCGCCAGCAGCTTAAGTGGTAGGGAACTCTATGGCTACACCTTC. Translated, it gives CASSLSGRELYGYTF.

The chain uses TRBV5-1 and TRBJ1-1; D gene ambiguous. Germline V gene sequence: CDR1 SGHRS, CDR2 YFSETQ. Trimming left V 8 bases short and J 5 bases short, with 10 bases between. This CDR3 comprises 11 residues. The CDR3 coding sequence is TGCGCCAGTTTCCTAGGGACTGAAGCTTTCTTT. Amino acids: CASFLGTEAFF.

The chain carries TRBV18 and TRBJ2-1, with D perhaps matching TRBD1 (6 bases). The CDR3 totals 13 residues. With 6 bases removed from V and 12 bases from J, the gap between germline ends came to 18 bases. Germline V gene lookup returns CDR1 KGHSH and CDR2 LQKENI. CDR3 amino acids: CASSSPTGPGQFF. CDR3 bases: TGTGCCAGCTCGTCGCCCACAGGGCCGGGGCAGTTCTTC.

V and J are TRBV2 and TRBJ1-2, with 7 bases lining up with TRBD1. The CDR3 totals 15 residues. With 4 bases clipped from V and 2 bases from J, the junction kept 7 bases outside the gene matches. Germline V lookup: CDR1 SNHLY, CDR2 FYNNEI. CDR3: CASSVQGRVNYGYTF. The CDR3 nucleotides are TGTGCCAGCAGTGTACAGGGGAGAGTAAACTATGGCTACACCTTC. The whole variable domain, filled in from reference TRBV2 and TRBJ1-2, reads EPEVTQTPSHQVTQMGQEVILRCVPISNHLYFYWYRQILGQKVEFLVSFYNNEISEKSEIFDDQFSVERPDGSNFTLKIRSTKLEDSAMYFCASSVQGRVNYGYTFGSGTRLTVV.

V and J are TRBV6-1 and TRBJ1-2; the match to TRBD1 covers 8 bases. V was clipped by 3 bases and J by 5 bases; unmatched bases: 11. Germline V gene data show CDR1 as MNHNS and CDR2 as SASEGT. This CDR3 has 16 residues. For the CDR3, the DNA is TGTGCCAGCAGTGAGTGGTCAGCGGGACAGGATTATGGCTACACCTTC. It translates to CASSEWSAGQDYGYTF.

The chain links TRBV6-5 to TRBJ1-1; D call uncertain. This CDR3 comprises 15 residues. With 4 bases removed from V and 4 bases from J, the gap between germline ends came to 16 bases. Germline CDR1 and CDR2: MNHEY and SVGAGI. CDR3 sequence: CASSSGPRRTTEAFF. CDR3 nucleotides: TGTGCCAGCAGTTCTGGACCGCGGAGGACCACTGAAGCTTTCTTT.

The chain is built from TRBV5-1 and TRBJ1-5; no reliable D call. Germline CDR1 is SGHRS and CDR2 is YFSETQ. Trimming left V 4 bases short and J 0 bases short, with 5 bases between. There are 13 residues in the CDR3. The CDR3 reads CASSADSNQPQHF. The CDR3 region has the DNA TGCGCCAGCAGCGCCGATAGCAATCAGCCCCAGCATTTT.

This chain joins TRBV11-2 and TRBJ1-5; tentatively, D is TRBD1 (5 bases). Germline CDR1 is SGHAT and CDR2 is FQNNGV. The CDR3 has 14 residues. Trimming pared 5 bases from V and 3 bases from J, leaving 11 bases between. The DNA for the CDR3 is TGTGCCAGCAGCCATACAGGACCCAATCAGCCCCAGCATTTT. Translated: CASSHTGPNQPQHF.